What follows is one T cell receptor (beta chain) and its context. The data derive from a study of shared clonotypes between healthy human individuals. TCRdb's copy holds only in-frame clones and misses some; the assay was immunoSEQ multiplex PCR. The sample has 2,500,000 or so clones, over 85% seen once. V was trimmed by 10 bases and J by 2 bases, leaving 13 bases between them. The germline gives CDR1 SGHDT, CDR2 YYEEEE. The CDR3 has 13 amino acids. The sequence came from a man younger than 35 in good health. Some clones in this sample may be carry-over from other donors' samples. Material for sequencing was naive CD4+ T cells from PBMCs. This sample's subset: CD45RA+ positively selected. This rearrangement joins TRBV5-6 to TRBJ1-3; the D gene is possibly TRBD1 (5 bases). CDR3 nucleotide sequence: TGTGCCTCCGGAGCAGGGACTGGAAACACCATATATTTT. This gives the protein CASGAGTGNTIYF.